These 4 T cell receptor beta chains share one sample of origin, sequenced in a study of OX40 agonist ivuxolimab in advanced cancers. TCRdb's table, derived via immunoSEQ multiplex PCR, lists solely in-frame clones and lacks some. The top ten clones hold roughly 7.3% of a sample with tens of thousands of clones, more than 70% of them seen once. Sequences were derived from CD4+ or CD8+ T cells sorted from blood, sampled in a trial of the OX40 agonist ivuxolimab. The receptors originated from an adult with an advanced solid tumor such as melanoma, head and neck, liver or kidney cancer.

Points on this clone: A read error is likely, as this CDR3 ends without the conserved phenylalanine or tryptophan. The limits of the CDR3 on the DNA are not certain, so only TCRdb's listed CDR3 is given. The rearrangement links TRBV21-1 to TRBJ2-7; the table calls TRBD1, which could not be checked here. TRBV21-1 is assigned pseudogene status. Counting both end residues, the CDR3 totals 12 amino acids. CDR3 sequence: CASSKRSAGPRS.

The chain combines TRBV6-4 with TRBJ2-3; D call uncertain. Between the trimmed V and J ends, which lost 2 bases and 3 bases, there was a span of 12 bases. This CDR3 comprises 15 residues. Germline CDR1 is MRHNA and CDR2 is SNTAGT. DNA for the CDR3: TGTGCCAGCAGTGACACGGGTTTCGCTACAGATACGCAGTATTTT. Protein: CASSDTGFATDTQYF.

V usage is TRBV11-3 and J usage is TRBJ2-1, with D perhaps matching TRBD1 (6 bases). Germline values: CDR1 SGHNT, CDR2 YENEEA. V was trimmed by 2 bases and J by 7 bases, leaving 12 bases between them. The CDR3 runs to 14 residues. Here the CDR3 DNA reads TGTGCCAGCAGCTTACAGGGGTCGGGAAATGAGCAGTTCTTC. Translation gives CASSLQGSGNEQFF.

In its sample, this clone was seen once. This chain joins TRBV4-3 and TRBJ1-1; D might be TRBD1 (5 bases). The germline V gene has CDR1 LGHNA and CDR2 YSLEER. The V and J ends lost 0 bases and 3 bases respectively, with 11 bases between them. This CDR3 has 15 amino acids. CDR3 sequence reads: CASSQEEEGYTEAFF. In DNA form, the CDR3 reads TGCGCCAGCAGCCAAGAAGAGGAGGGGTACACTGAAGCTTTCTTT.